Described below is a single TCR beta chain sequence and its context. What it binds is unknown. The data were taken from a study of identical twins. Broader study findings: Twins shared beta out-of-frame sequences in excess, but this excess was weaker. While abundant cord blood beta clonotypes carried fewer insertions, memory repertoires showed no such pattern.

The CDR3 length is 14 residues. V dropped 7 bases and J dropped 4 bases, with 15 bases sitting between them. Germline assignment: CDR1 SGHKS and CDR2 YYEKEE (reference sequence). A universal primer binding site was introduced by template switching. The final cDNA contained unique molecular identifiers. TCRdb passed the 5' RACE reads through MiXCR, listing each CDR3 protein once. The data hold some 1,600,000 distinct CDR3 sequences, with around a third observed a single time. This receptor was identified in a newborn girl in good health. This rearrangement joins TRBV5-5 to TRBJ2-1; D is undetermined. The sequenced sample was cord blood. Here the CDR3 reads CASRSLASYNEQFF. CDR3 bases: TGTGCCAGCCGCAGCTTGGCTTCGTACAATGAGCAGTTCTTC.